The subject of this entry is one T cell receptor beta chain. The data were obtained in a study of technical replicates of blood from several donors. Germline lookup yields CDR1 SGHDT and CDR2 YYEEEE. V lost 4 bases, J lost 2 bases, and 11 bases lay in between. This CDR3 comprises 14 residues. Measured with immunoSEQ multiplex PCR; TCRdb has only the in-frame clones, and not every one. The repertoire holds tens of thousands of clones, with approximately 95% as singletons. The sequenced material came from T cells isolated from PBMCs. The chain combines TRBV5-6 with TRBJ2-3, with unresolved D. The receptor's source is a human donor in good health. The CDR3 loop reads CASSHQTFTDTQYF. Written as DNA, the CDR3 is TGTGCCAGCAGCCATCAGACTTTCACAGATACGCAGTATTTT. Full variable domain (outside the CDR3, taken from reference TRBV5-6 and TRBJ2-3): DAGVTQSPTHLIKTRGQQVTLRCSPKSGHDTVSWYQQALGQGPQFIFQYYEEEERQRGNFPDRFSGHQFPNYSSELNVNALLLGDSALYLCASSHQTFTDTQYFGPGTRLTVL.